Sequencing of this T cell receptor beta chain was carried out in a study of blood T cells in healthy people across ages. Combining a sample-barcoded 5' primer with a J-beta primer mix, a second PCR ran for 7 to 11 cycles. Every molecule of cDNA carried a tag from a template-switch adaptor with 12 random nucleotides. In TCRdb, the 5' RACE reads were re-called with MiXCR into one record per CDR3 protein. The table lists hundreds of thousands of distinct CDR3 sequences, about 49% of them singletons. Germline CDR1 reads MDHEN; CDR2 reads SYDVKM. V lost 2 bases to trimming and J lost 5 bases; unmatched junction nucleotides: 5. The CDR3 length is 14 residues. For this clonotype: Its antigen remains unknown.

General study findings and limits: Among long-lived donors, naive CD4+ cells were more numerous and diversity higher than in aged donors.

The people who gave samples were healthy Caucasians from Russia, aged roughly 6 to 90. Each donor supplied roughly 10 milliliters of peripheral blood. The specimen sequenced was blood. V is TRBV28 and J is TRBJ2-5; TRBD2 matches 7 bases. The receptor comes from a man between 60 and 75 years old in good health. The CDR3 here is CASSLGGSPETQYF. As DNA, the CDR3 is TGTGCCAGCAGTTTAGGCGGGAGTCCGGAGACCCAGTACTTC.